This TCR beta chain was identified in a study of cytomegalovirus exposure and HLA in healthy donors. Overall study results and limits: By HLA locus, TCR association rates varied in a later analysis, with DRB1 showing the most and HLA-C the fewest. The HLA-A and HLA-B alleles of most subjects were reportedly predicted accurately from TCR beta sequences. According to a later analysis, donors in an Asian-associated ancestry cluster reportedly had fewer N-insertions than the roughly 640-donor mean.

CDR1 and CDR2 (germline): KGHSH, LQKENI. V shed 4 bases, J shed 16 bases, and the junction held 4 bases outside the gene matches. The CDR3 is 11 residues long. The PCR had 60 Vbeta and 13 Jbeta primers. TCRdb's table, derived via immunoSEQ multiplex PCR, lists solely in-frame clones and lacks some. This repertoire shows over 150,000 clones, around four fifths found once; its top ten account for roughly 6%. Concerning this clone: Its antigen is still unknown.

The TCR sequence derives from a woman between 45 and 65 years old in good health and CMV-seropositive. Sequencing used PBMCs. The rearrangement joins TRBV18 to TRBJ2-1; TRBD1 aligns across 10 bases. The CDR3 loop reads CASSRQGANFF. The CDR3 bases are TGTGCCAGCTCACGACAGGGGGCCAATTTCTTC.